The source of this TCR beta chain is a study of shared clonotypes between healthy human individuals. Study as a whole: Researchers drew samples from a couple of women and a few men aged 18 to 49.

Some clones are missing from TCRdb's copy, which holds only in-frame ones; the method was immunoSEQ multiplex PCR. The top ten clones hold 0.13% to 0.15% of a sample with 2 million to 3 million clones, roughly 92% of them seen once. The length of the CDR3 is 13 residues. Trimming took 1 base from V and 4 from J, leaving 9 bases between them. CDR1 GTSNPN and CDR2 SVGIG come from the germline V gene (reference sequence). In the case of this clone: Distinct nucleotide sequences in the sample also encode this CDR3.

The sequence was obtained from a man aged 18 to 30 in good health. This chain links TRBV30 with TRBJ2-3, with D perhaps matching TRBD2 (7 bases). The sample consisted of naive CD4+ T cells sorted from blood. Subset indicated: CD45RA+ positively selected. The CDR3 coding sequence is TGTGCCTGGAGTGGGGGGGGCCCAGATACGCAGTATTTT. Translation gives CAWSGGGPDTQYF.